These T cell receptor beta chains were read from a single sample in a study of T cell responses to AZD1222 COVID-19 vaccine. Only in-frame clones appear in the TCRdb table, and some are missing; sequencing was by immunoSEQ multiplex PCR. The sample shows 150,000 or so clones, about 90% of them seen only once. Sequencing used peripheral blood, obtained 28 days after the second AZD1222 dose. The source is an adult who received the AZD1222 COVID-19 vaccine. Both conserved end residues are part of each CDR3. D genes are given only for firm matches. Clone size is stated in some rows and not others, as once, few, many or a class when expanded.

NA	NA	TRBV30	CASAPRGGGGDTQYF
few	TRBD1	TRBV28	CASSLGGQGGQYF
once	NA	TRBV2	CASKSEGIGSSPLHF
NA	NA	TRBV18	CASSPLATYDEQFF
few	TRBD2	TRBV10-3	CAISEWRGDTDTQYF
NA	NA	TRBV3-1/TRBV3-2	CASSRGLAPDTQYF
NA	NA	TRBV21-1	CASSAAGTSGLLSSYNEQFF
NA	NA	TRBV3-1/TRBV3-2	CASSPRAEPPNTEAFF
NA	NA	TRBV27	CASSSGPKVGYTF
NA	TRBD2	TRBV6-2/TRBV6-3	CASSRVLAGGNNEQFF
NA	NA	TRBV3-1/TRBV3-2	CASSQGVRDYGYTF